These 25 T cell receptor beta chains originate from one sample sequenced in a study of early T cells in non-severe SARS-CoV-2 infection (dated by TCRdb to about 2021). Libraries were constructed by 5' RACE. TCRdb lists the instrument as NextSeq 500. TCRdb trimmed public reads at Q25 via fastp, called clones via MiXCR and kept in-frame beta chains. Rows are unified per CDR3 protein, each entry keeping the most common DNA and genes. The sample contains tens of thousands of distinct CDR3 sequences, 10% of them found a single time. The ten biggest clones cover roughly 4.5% of the sample. Material: whole blood. The receptors were gathered from an adult who was a healthcare worker with PCR-confirmed SARS-CoV-2 infection or an uninfected control (not recorded which).

The table lists this clonotype with a few counts. The chain uses TRBV6-6 and TRBJ2-3, with D possibly matching TRBD1 (6 bases). The CDR3 sequence is 15 residues long. Trimming left V 6 bases short and J 7 bases short, with 20 bases between. The germline gives CDR1 MNHNY, CDR2 SVGAGI (reference sequence). The chain's CDR3 is CASRSDRNSPNTQYF. In DNA, the CDR3 is TGTGCCAGCAGGTCCGACAGGAACTCCCCAAATACGCAGTATTTT.

DNA of the CDR3: TGTGCCAGCAGCGTAGCTGATAGCGGGAGAAGGGACGAGCAGTACTTC. It specifies CASSVADSGRRDEQYF. V usage is TRBV9 and J usage is TRBJ2-7; 9 positions agree with TRBD2. The germline gives CDR1 SGDLS, CDR2 YYNGEE. The CDR3 sequence is 16 residues long. With V trimmed by 0 bases and J by 5 bases, 9 bases remained unmatched.

Only a few counts were recorded for this clonotype. This chain uses TRBV5-1 with TRBJ2-2, with D possibly being TRBD2 (6 bases). The CDR3 sequence is 13 residues long. V was shortened by 7 bases and J by 6 bases, with 13 bases between the two germline ends. CDR1 and CDR2 (germline): SGHRS, YFSETQ. The CDR3 reads CASYETSPGELFF. CDR3 sequence (DNA): TGCGCCAGCTACGAAACTAGCCCCGGGGAGCTGTTTTTT. Supplemented by reference TRBV5-1 and TRBJ2-2, the full variable domain reads KAGVTQTPRYLIKTRGQQVTLSCSPISGHRSVSWYQQTPGQGLQFLFEYFSETQRNKGNFPGRFSGRQFSNSRSEMNVSTLELGDSALYLCASYETSPGELFFGEGSRLTVL.

For this clonotype: This may be a read error: a much more frequent sequence differs by one nucleotide. V is TRBV7-2 and J is TRBJ2-1; tentative D call: TRBD2 (6 bases). CDR3 size: 18 residues. V lost 5 bases and J lost 9, with 29 bases in between. Germline lookup yields CDR1 SGHTA and CDR2 FQGNSA. This CDR3 is CASSPTTSGGLPPREQFF. In nucleotides, the CDR3 is TGTGCCAGCAGCCCTACGACCTCCGGGGGACTCCCTCCCCGTGAGCAGTTCTTC.

This rearrangement joins TRBV7-2 to TRBJ2-1; 9 nucleotides match TRBD2. This CDR3 region has 15 residues. The germline V gene encodes CDR1 SGHTA and CDR2 FQGNSA. V trimming: 5 bases; J trimming: 5 bases; junction bases outside the gene matches: 7. In nucleotides, the CDR3 is TGTGCCAGCAGCGCAATAGCGGGAGCCCACAATGAGCAGTTCTTC. It translates to CASSAIAGAHNEQFF. Looking up the rest from reference TRBV7-2 and TRBJ2-1 gives the full variable domain: GAGVSQSPSNKVTEKGKDVELRCDPISGHTALYWYRQSLGQGLEFLIYFQGNSAPDKSGLPSDRFSAERTGGSVSTLTIQRTQQEDSAVYLCASSAIAGAHNEQFFGPGTRLTVL.

This clonotype was seen many times. The chain recombines TRBV7-8 with TRBJ2-1; tentatively, D is TRBD1 (5 bases). This CDR3 has 13 amino acids. V was clipped by 5 bases and J by 8 bases, with 13 bases between them. In germline, CDR1 is SGHVS, CDR2 FQNEAQ. The CDR3, as DNA: TGTGCCAGCAGCCCCAGGGCTAGGGATGAGCAGTTCTTC. Translation: CASSPRARDEQFF.

The genes are TRBV6-2 or TRBV6-3 and TRBJ1-4; D is possibly TRBD1 (5 bases). Germline V CDR1 and CDR2: MNHEY, SVGEGT. CDR3 size: 15 residues. Trimming removed 2 bases from V and 1 base from J, with 8 bases in between. CDR3: CASSYRDVTNEKLFF. CDR3 DNA sequence: TGTGCCAGCAGTTACCGGGACGTAACTAATGAAAAACTGTTTTTT.

A few counts support this clonotype. V usage is TRBV7-7 and J usage is TRBJ2-5; 12 bases map to TRBD2. The CDR3 loop spans 15 amino acids. Trimming at V came to 5 bases and at J to 3 bases, leaving 4 bases not matched to a gene. Germline CDR1 and CDR2: SSHAT and FNYEAQ (reference sequence). Here the CDR3 reads CASSQRLAGEETQYF. The DNA for the CDR3 is TGTGCCAGCAGCCAAAGACTAGCGGGGGAAGAGACCCAGTACTTC.

This clonotype has just a few counts. The chain couples TRBV5-1 to TRBJ2-1, with D hard to call. The germline V and J ends were trimmed by 4 bases and 2 bases, with 13 bases remaining between them. Germline lookup yields CDR1 SGHRS and CDR2 YFSETQ. CDR3 length: 15 amino acids. CDR3 sequence reads: CASSATVSPYNEQFF. In DNA, the CDR3 is TGCGCCAGCAGCGCCACAGTGAGCCCCTACAATGAGCAGTTCTTC.

This clonotype was detected ten times or more. This chain uses TRBV19 with TRBJ1-5; tentatively, D is TRBD1 (5 bases). Trimming cost V 8 bases and J 4 bases, with 12 bases left between them. This CDR3 region has 13 residues. CDR1 is LNHDA and CDR2 is SQIVND in the germline V gene (reference sequence). The CDR3 sequence: CASEGNRNQPQHF. The CDR3 coding sequence is TGTGCCAGTGAGGGGAACAGGAATCAGCCCCAGCATTTT.

This clonotype was seen many times. J is TRBJ1-5 and V is TRBV7-2; 9 bases are shared with TRBD1. CDR1 and CDR2 (germline): SGHTA, FQGNSA. CDR3 length: 17 amino acids. V lost 2 bases and J lost 4; bases outside the gene matches: 9. The chain's CDR3 is CASSLPQGQGPNQPQHF. The CDR3 coding sequence is TGTGCCAGCAGCTTACCACAGGGACAGGGACCTAATCAGCCCCAGCATTTT.

This clonotype was found many times. The chain has TRBV6-6 and TRBJ2-2; D remains ambiguous. CDR3 size: 13 residues. Deletions cut 1 base from V and 6 bases from J, with 6 bases between. Per the germline V gene, CDR1 is MNHNY and CDR2 is SVGAGI (reference sequence). The CDR3 DNA is TGTGCCAGCAGTTACTTTCTAGCCGGGGAGCTGTTTTTT. Amino acid sequence: CASSYFLAGELFF.

The chain is built from TRBV7-9 and TRBJ1-6, with 8 bases identical to TRBD1. The CDR3 is 13 amino acids. Trimming removed 5 bases from V and 8 bases from J; junction bases left unmatched: 2. The germline gives CDR1 SEHNR, CDR2 FQNEAQ (reference sequence). Here the CDR3 reads CASSPTGDSPLHF. Here the CDR3 DNA reads TGTGCCAGCAGCCCGACAGGGGATTCACCCCTCCACTTT.

This clonotype was seen at least ten times. This chain uses TRBV27 with TRBJ2-2; D is unclear. The CDR3 has 16 amino acids. In germline, CDR1 is MNHEY, CDR2 SMNVEV (reference sequence). V shed 2 bases and J shed 1 base, with 11 bases lying between them. The CDR3 DNA reads as TGTGCCAGCAGTTTAGAGTCCAGACAGAACACCGGGGAGCTGTTTTTT. Amino acid sequence: CASSLESRQNTGELFF.

This chain connects TRBV6-2 or TRBV6-3 to TRBJ2-1; 7 positions agree with TRBD1. This CDR3 spans 15 amino acids. In germline, CDR1 is MNHEY, CDR2 SVGEGT. Unmatched junction bases numbered 5, after V lost 4 bases and J lost 2 bases. The CDR3 DNA sequence: TGTGCCAGCAGTTCCCAGAGGGGGCCCTACAATGAGCAGTTCTTC. Its translation: CASSSQRGPYNEQFF.

The rearrangement uses TRBV27 and TRBJ2-1; 7 nucleotides agree with TRBD1. Germline CDR1 and CDR2: MNHEY and SMNVEV (reference sequence). The junction had 10 bases not matched to a gene; V was cut back by 7 bases and J by 4 bases. This CDR3 contains 15 residues. In nucleotides, the CDR3 is TGTGCCAGCACCCTAGACAGGGATAGGTACAATGAGCAGTTCTTC. Protein sequence: CASTLDRDRYNEQFF.

This clonotype has just a few counts. V and J are TRBV10-3 and TRBJ1-4, with D unclear. Looked up from germline, CDR1 is ENHRY and CDR2 is SYGVKD. V was clipped by 0 bases and J by 6 bases, with 5 bases between them. This CDR3 has 13 amino acids. CDR3 nucleotide sequence: TGTGCCATCAGTGAGTCTTCGGATGAAAAACTGTTTTTT. Protein: CAISESSDEKLFF.

The chain carries TRBV30 and TRBJ2-4; tentative D call: TRBD2 (5 bases). V was clipped by 2 bases and J by 0 bases, with 14 bases between them. The length of the CDR3 is 16 residues. Germline V gives CDR1 GTSNPN, CDR2 SVGIG (reference sequence). The CDR3 loop reads CAWSTEYSGAKNIQYF. The CDR3 DNA sequence: TGTGCCTGGAGTACGGAATACAGCGGAGCCAAAAACATTCAGTACTTC.

Concerning this clonotype itself: A much larger clone differs from this one at a single base, so this may be a read error. The chain joins TRBV29-1 to TRBJ2-7; no reliable D call. Germline V lookup: CDR1 SQVTM, CDR2 ANQGSEA. This CDR3 has 11 amino acids. The germline V and J ends were trimmed by 3 bases and 3 bases, with 6 bases remaining between them. CDR3 residues: CSVEISYEQYF. The CDR3 nucleotides are TGCAGCGTTGAGATCAGCTACGAGCAGTACTTC.

This clonotype was detected ten times or more. The gene calls are TRBV2 and TRBJ1-1; D remains unclear. The CDR3 runs to 15 residues. V was clipped by 4 bases and J by 3 bases, with 15 bases between them. Germline V gene data show CDR1 as SNHLY and CDR2 as FYNNEI. The DNA for the CDR3 is TGTGCCAGCAGTGCAACGTTCCGGTCGGACACTGAAGCTTTCTTT. It translates to CASSATFRSDTEAFF.

This clonotype was observed many times. The chain employs TRBV7-9 and TRBJ2-3; no clear D gene. V dropped 7 bases and J dropped 0 bases, with 8 bases sitting between them. Germline V gene data show CDR1 as SEHNR and CDR2 as FQNEAQ (reference sequence). The CDR3 is 13 amino acids. CDR3 region: CASIGRSTDTQYF. CDR3 nucleotide sequence: TGTGCCAGCATCGGACGGAGCACAGATACGCAGTATTTT.

Here the CDR3 DNA reads TGTGCCAGCAGCTACCTAGCGGGACAGGGCGAGTTCGGGCAGTACTTC. It is translated as CASSYLAGQGEFGQYF. V usage is TRBV7-2 and J usage is TRBJ2-7, with D perhaps being TRBD1 or TRBD2 (9 bases each). Trimming cost V 4 bases and J 9 bases, with 25 bases left between them. The CDR3 length is 16 residues. CDR1 is SGHTA and CDR2 is FQGNSA in the germline V gene.

A few counts support this clonotype. The chain couples TRBV29-1 to TRBJ1-1; the D gene is possibly TRBD1 (5 bases). V lost 8 bases and J lost 1, with 14 bases in between. The CDR3 contains 13 residues. Germline CDR1 is SQVTM and CDR2 is ANQGSEA. CDR3 region: CSTGGGTNTEAFF. The CDR3 DNA follows: TGCAGCACCGGTGGGGGGACGAACACTGAAGCTTTCTTT.

This clonotype was observed many times. The chain is built from TRBV5-6 and TRBJ1-2; D is unclear. This CDR3 comprises 12 residues. Germline V gene sequence: CDR1 SGHDT, CDR2 YYEEEE. Trimming pared 0 bases from V and 2 bases from J, leaving 2 bases between. The CDR3 sequence is CASSLANYGYTF. The DNA of the CDR3 is TGTGCCAGCAGCTTGGCGAACTATGGCTACACCTTC. The full variable domain, completed using reference TRBV5-6 and TRBJ1-2, is DAGVTQSPTHLIKTRGQQVTLRCSPKSGHDTVSWYQQALGQGPQFIFQYYEEEERQRGNFPDRFSGHQFPNYSSELNVNALLLGDSALYLCASSLANYGYTFGSGTRLTVV.

The genes are TRBV7-2 and TRBJ2-5; possibly TRBD1 for D (6 bases). Germline-derived CDR1 and CDR2 are SGHTA and FQGNSA. The CDR3 is made up of 17 amino acids. The V and J ends lost 1 base and 0 bases respectively, with 15 bases between them. CDR3 nucleotide sequence: TGTGCCAGCAGCTTAGGTAGAGGGGGAAGTGACCAAGAGACCCAGTACTTC. Amino acids: CASSLGRGGSDQETQYF.